One and the same sample provided the 2 T cell receptor beta chains below, sequenced in a study of shared clonotypes between healthy human individuals. Profiling relied on immunoSEQ multiplex PCR, and the TCRdb table lists in-frame clones only, not all of them. Among some 2,100,000 clones listed, nearly 97% were seen once. The sample comprised naive CD4+ T cells sorted from blood. The subset denotes: CD45RA+ positively selected. The receptors come from a young man in good health.

The chain recombines TRBV6-5 with TRBJ1-1; possible D gene TRBD1, 6 bases. The CDR3 runs 15 residues. The V end lost 6 bases, the J end lost 0 bases, and 14 bases lay between the germline ends. Germline V gives CDR1 MNHEY, CDR2 SVGAGI. The CDR3 sequence: CASSDGQTMNTEAFF. CDR3 DNA sequence: TGTGCCAGCAGCGACGGACAGACGATGAACACTGAAGCTTTCTTT.

The chain has TRBV28 and TRBJ1-4, with unresolved D. Germline V lookup: CDR1 MDHEN, CDR2 SYDVKM. V shed 6 bases and J shed 8 bases, with 16 bases lying between them. There are 14 residues in the CDR3. CDR3 coding DNA: TGTGCCAGCAGGGCCGGGTCCTTAGGGGAAAAACTGTTTTTT. It is translated as CASRAGSLGEKLFF. The whole variable domain, filled in from reference TRBV28 and TRBJ1-4, reads DVKVTQSSRYLVKRTGEKVFLECVQDMDHENMFWYRQDPGLGLRLIYFSYDVKMKEKGDIPEGYSVSREKKERFSLILESASTNQTSMYLCASRAGSLGEKLFFGSGTQLSVL.